These 5 T cell receptor beta chains share one sample of origin, sequenced in a study of blood T cell repertoires in COVID-19. Only in-frame clones appear in the TCRdb table, and some are missing; sequencing was by immunoSEQ multiplex PCR. The table shows fewer than 90,000 clones, with 75% occurring only once. Sequences were obtained from peripheral blood. The source is a woman in her 50s with acute or convalescent COVID-19.

The chain has TRBV5-5 and TRBJ1-6; D is perhaps TRBD1 (6 bases). V was trimmed by 4 bases and J by 0 bases, leaving 14 bases between them. The CDR3 contains 17 residues. CDR1 and CDR2 (germline): SGHKS, YYEKEE (reference sequence). CDR3 region: CASSLRQDRSYNSPLHF. For the CDR3, the DNA is TGTGCCAGCAGCCTTCGACAGGACCGCTCCTATAATTCACCCCTCCACTTT.

The V gene is TRBV6-5, the J gene TRBJ1-5, with D possibly being TRBD1 (6 bases). Trimming took 6 bases from V and 7 from J, leaving 19 bases between them. CDR3 length equals 15 residues. Germline assignment: CDR1 MNHEY and CDR2 SVGAGI. In DNA, the CDR3 is TGTGCCAGCAGGCCTACAGGGTTTCAATCCCAGCCCCAGCATTTT. As protein: CASRPTGFQSQPQHF.

The genes are TRBV7-2 and TRBJ1-6, with D unclear. The CDR3 contains 13 residues. Germline CDR1 SGHTA, CDR2 FQGNSA. V was clipped by 7 bases and J by 10 bases, with 14 bases between them. CDR3 DNA sequence: TGTGCCAGCACCGTGGGGAGCTACTCACCCCTCCACTTT. Amino acid sequence: CASTVGSYSPLHF.

This sequence joins TRBV6-6 and TRBJ2-7; tentative D call: TRBD1 (6 bases). This CDR3 has 11 residues. With 8 bases removed from V and 5 bases from J, the gap between germline ends came to 10 bases. Germline V gene sequence: CDR1 MNHNY, CDR2 SVGAGI (reference sequence). CDR3 sequence (DNA): TGTGCCAGCCGTACAGGGAACGAGCAGTACTTC. Amino acid sequence: CASRTGNEQYF.

The rearrangement links TRBV28 to TRBJ2-3, with 8 bases that match TRBD2. This CDR3 has 16 amino acids. Germline V gives CDR1 MDHEN, CDR2 SYDVKM. V shed 4 bases, J shed 7 bases, and the junction held 13 bases outside the gene matches. CDR3 coding DNA: TGTGCCAGCAGTTCTACTAGCGGAGGGTCCCCTTATACGCAGTATTTT. Encoded protein: CASSSTSGGSPYTQYF.